The source of this T cell receptor beta chain is a study of blood T cells in healthy people across ages. On the study more broadly: Capture via template switching afforded approximately one barcoded beta molecule per two T cells.

There are 15 residues in the CDR3. CDR1 is LGHNA and CDR2 is YSLEER in the germline V gene. Points from the study as a whole: Across samples, TCR beta diversity tracked strongly with naive T cell percentage. It was the long-lived donors that had more naive CD4+ cells and higher diversity than aged donors.

A second PCR, run for about 7 to 11 cycles, used a sample-barcoded 5' primer plus a J-beta primer mix. Each TCR beta cDNA got a 12-nucleotide random molecular identifier. TCRdb analysed the 5' RACE reads with MiXCR anew, one entry per CDR3 protein. The sample holds approximately 770,000 distinct CDR3 sequences, roughly 50% seen once. Remarks on this clonotype: Its target is not known. The junction does not match germline at one end; this may be a read error.

This clonotype was obtained from a man aged 25-40 years in good health. The sample was blood. The gene calls are TRBV4-3 and TRBJ2-7; 11 bases agree with TRBD2. The CDR3 region has the DNA TGCGCTAGCAGCTCGCGACTAGCGGGAACTTACGAGCAGTACTTC. Translation gives CASSSRLAGTYEQYF.